Below, 14 T cell receptor beta chains from the same sample are listed, as sequenced in a study of cytomegalovirus exposure and HLA in healthy donors. Both 60 Vbeta primers and 13 Jbeta primers went into the PCR. Libraries were prepared by immunoSEQ multiplex PCR; TCRdb keeps only in-frame clonotypes and omits some of them. The data show approximately 290,000 clones, over 70% seen once. Sequencing used PBMCs. These receptors were taken from a girl aged 2 to 9 in good health and CMV-seronegative.

This chain connects TRBV4-1 to TRBJ2-3; the match to TRBD2 covers 9 bases. The CDR3 contains 16 residues. The germline gives CDR1 MGHRA, CDR2 YSYEKL. V lost 1 base, J lost 7 bases, and 9 bases stayed unmatched. The CDR3 spells CASSQGGLAGRYTQYF. Here the CDR3 DNA reads TGCGCCAGCAGCCAAGGGGGCCTAGCGGGACGTTATACGCAGTATTTT.

This clone was counted once. The rearrangement joins TRBV4-1 to TRBJ2-3, with TRBD2 matching 13 bases. This CDR3 comprises 20 residues. The germline V gene has CDR1 MGHRA and CDR2 YSYEKL. Losses at the gene ends were 4 bases for V and 1 base for J; bases not matched to a gene: 14. CDR3 sequence: CASSRTLLAGGPLGTDTQYF. The CDR3 DNA follows: TGCGCCAGCAGCCGAACGCTACTAGCGGGGGGGCCCCTCGGCACAGATACGCAGTATTTT.

The V call is TRBV6-5, the J call TRBJ2-7; no firm D call. The CDR3 has 14 amino acids. Germline-derived CDR1 and CDR2 are MNHEY and SVGAGI. V lost 6 bases, J lost 4 bases, and 16 bases lay in between. The CDR3: CASSQRSRLYEQYF. The CDR3 DNA reads TGTGCCAGCAGCCAAAGGTCGAGGCTGTACGAGCAGTACTTC.

This clone occurred once. The V and J genes are TRBV28 and TRBJ2-7, with a weak D call TRBD2 (5 bases). The CDR3 is 17 amino acids. Germline-derived CDR1 and CDR2 are MDHEN and SYDVKM. The V and J ends lost 6 bases and 0 bases respectively, with 21 bases between them. The CDR3 region is CASSPPIWRVSSYEQYF. Here the CDR3 DNA reads TGTGCCAGCAGCCCACCCATATGGCGGGTAAGCTCCTACGAGCAGTACTTC. The full variable domain, with the rest looked up from reference TRBV28 and TRBJ2-7, is DVKVTQSSRYLVKRTGEKVFLECVQDMDHENMFWYRQDPGLGLRLIYFSYDVKMKEKGDIPEGYSVSREKKERFSLILESASTNQTSMYLCASSPPIWRVSSYEQYFGPGTRLTVT.

This chain connects TRBV11-3 to TRBJ1-1, with TRBD1 as a possible D gene (6 bases). The V gene's germline CDR1 is SGHNT and CDR2 YENEEA. The CDR3 sequence is 13 residues long. V was clipped by 4 bases and J by 7 bases, with 13 bases between them. The CDR3 nucleotides are TGTGCCAGCAGCTACCGTGGGGGCGGTGAAGCTTTCTTT. It translates to CASSYRGGGEAFF. Full variable domain (rest looked up from reference TRBV11-3 and TRBJ1-1): EAGVVQSPRYKIIEKKQPVAFWCNPISGHNTLYWYLQNLGQGPELLIRYENEEAVDDSQLPKDRFSAERLKGVDSTLKIQPAELGDSAVYLCASSYRGGGEAFFGQGTRLTVV.

A single count supports this clone. This sequence joins TRBV4-2 and TRBJ2-2; perhaps TRBD1 as D (5 bases). Germline CDR1 is LGHNA and CDR2 is YNFKEQ. The CDR3 is made up of 16 amino acids. V lost 2 bases and J lost 1, with 11 bases in between. DNA for the CDR3: TGTGCCAGCAGCCAACCCCAGGGCTGGAACACCGGGGAGCTGTTTTTT. The encoded protein is CASSQPQGWNTGELFF.

The rearrangement links TRBV28 to TRBJ1-4; perhaps TRBD1 as D (5 bases). Germline CDR1 and CDR2: MDHEN and SYDVKM. CDR3 size: 13 residues. The germline V and J ends were trimmed by 6 bases and 6 bases, with 11 bases remaining between them. The CDR3 spells CASRDTADEKLFF. CDR3 coding DNA: TGTGCCAGCAGGGACACCGCTGATGAAAAACTGTTTTTT.

This chain connects TRBV10-3 to TRBJ1-3, with D maybe TRBD1 (5 bases). The V and J ends lost 3 bases and 4 bases respectively, with 13 bases between them. This CDR3 is 15 amino acids long. CDR1 and CDR2 (germline): ENHRY, SYGVKD. CDR3 sequence (DNA): TGTGCCATCAGTGACGGGGGGTTAGTAGGAAACACCATATATTTT. Amino acids: CAISDGGLVGNTIYF.

This chain uses TRBV5-4 with TRBJ2-1, with 13 bases matching TRBD2. V gave up 3 bases and J gave up 6 bases; unmatched junction bases: 6. The CDR3 runs 16 residues. Germline CDR1 is SGHNT and CDR2 is YYREEE (reference sequence). The CDR3 DNA follows: TGTGCCAGCAGCTCGCTACTAGCGGGGGGGCCCAATGAGCAGTTCTTC. This sequence encodes CASSSLLAGGPNEQFF.

The genes are TRBV29-1 and TRBJ2-7; the match to TRBD1 covers 11 bases. The CDR3 totals 15 residues. The germline V gene has CDR1 SQVTM and CDR2 ANQGSEA. Trimming took 5 bases from V and 2 from J; bases not matched to a gene: 8. CDR3 amino acids: CSVFGTGGFPYEQYF. DNA of the CDR3: TGCAGCGTTTTTGGGACAGGGGGATTCCCCTACGAGCAGTACTTC.

V gene TRBV27 combines with J gene TRBJ2-1, with a weak D call TRBD2 (5 bases). There are 11 residues in the CDR3. CDR1 MNHEY and CDR2 SMNVEV come from the germline V gene (reference sequence). Trimming removed 9 bases from V and 7 bases from J, with 10 bases in between. In DNA form, the CDR3 reads TGTGCCAGTCTGAGCGGAAATGAGCAGTTCTTC. It translates to CASLSGNEQFF.

This clone showed up just once. V gene TRBV5-4 combines with J gene TRBJ1-6, with 7 bases fitting TRBD1. There are 12 residues in the CDR3. The germline gives CDR1 SGHNT, CDR2 YYREEE (reference sequence). Losses at the gene ends were 0 bases for V and 13 bases for J; bases not matched to a gene: 1. CDR3 loop: CASSLDRGPLHF. The CDR3 DNA reads TGTGCCAGCAGCTTGGACAGGGGTCCCCTCCACTTT.

This chain connects TRBV28 to TRBJ2-7; 7 nucleotides line up with TRBD2. From germline, CDR1 is MDHEN and CDR2 SYDVKM. Trimming removed 5 bases from V and 2 bases from J; junction bases left unmatched: 6. The CDR3 is 14 residues long. The CDR3 nucleotides are TGTGCCAGCAGTACGGGACTAAGGACCTACGAGCAGTACTTC. It translates to CASSTGLRTYEQYF.

V usage is TRBV7-9 and J usage is TRBJ2-3; no firm D call. V lost 1 base and J 2 bases, leaving 7 bases between the germline ends. This CDR3 has 14 residues. Per the germline V gene, CDR1 is SEHNR and CDR2 is FQNEAQ (reference sequence). The CDR3 bases are TGTGCCAGCAGCTTAGATATGGCCACAGATACGCAGTATTTT. Protein: CASSLDMATDTQYF.